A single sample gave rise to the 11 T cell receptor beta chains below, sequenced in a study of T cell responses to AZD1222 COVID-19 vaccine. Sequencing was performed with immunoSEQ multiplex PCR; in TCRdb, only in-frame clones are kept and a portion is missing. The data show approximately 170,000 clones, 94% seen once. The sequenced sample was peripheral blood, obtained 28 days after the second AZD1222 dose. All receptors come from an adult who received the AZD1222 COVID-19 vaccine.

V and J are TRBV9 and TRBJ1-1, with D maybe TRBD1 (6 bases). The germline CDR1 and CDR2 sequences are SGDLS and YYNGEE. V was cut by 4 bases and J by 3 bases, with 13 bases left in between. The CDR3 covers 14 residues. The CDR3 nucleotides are TGTGCCAGCAGCTCAGGAGGGGGATACACTGAAGCTTTCTTT. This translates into CASSSGGGYTEAFF.

As DNA, the CDR3 is TGTGCCAGCAGCTCCATGAGCTCCTACAATGAGCAGTTCTTC. This encodes CASSSMSSYNEQFF. The chain employs TRBV11-1 and TRBJ2-1, with D unresolved. The V and J ends lost 4 bases and 0 bases respectively, with 7 bases between them. This CDR3 has 14 residues. Per the germline V gene, CDR1 is SGHAT and CDR2 is FQDESV (reference sequence).

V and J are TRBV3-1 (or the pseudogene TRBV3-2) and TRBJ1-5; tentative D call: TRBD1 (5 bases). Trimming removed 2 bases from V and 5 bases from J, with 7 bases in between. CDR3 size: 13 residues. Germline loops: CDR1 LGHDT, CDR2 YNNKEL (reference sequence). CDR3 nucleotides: TGTGCCAGCAGCCAACAGGGCTATCAGCCCCAGCATTTT. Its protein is CASSQQGYQPQHF.

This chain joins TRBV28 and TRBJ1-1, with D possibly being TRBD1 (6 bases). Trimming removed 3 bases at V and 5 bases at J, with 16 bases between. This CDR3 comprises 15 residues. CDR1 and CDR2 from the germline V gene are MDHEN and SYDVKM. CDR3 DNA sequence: TGTGCCAGCAGTTTTTGGGTACAGGGAAGGACTGAAGCTTTCTTT. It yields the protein CASSFWVQGRTEAFF.

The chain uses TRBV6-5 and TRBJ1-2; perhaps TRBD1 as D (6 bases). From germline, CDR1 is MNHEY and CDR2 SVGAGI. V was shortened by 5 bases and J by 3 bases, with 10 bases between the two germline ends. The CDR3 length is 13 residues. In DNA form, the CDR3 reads TGTGCCAGCAGTCCTCGGGGGCACTATGGCTACACCTTC. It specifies CASSPRGHYGYTF.

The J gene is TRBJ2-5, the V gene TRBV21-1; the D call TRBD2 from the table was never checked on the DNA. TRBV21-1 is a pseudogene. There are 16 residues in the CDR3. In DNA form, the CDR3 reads TGTGCCAGCAGCAAAGTGTGGGTAGCGGGAAAAGAGACCCAGTACTTC. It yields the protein CASSKVWVAGKETQYF.

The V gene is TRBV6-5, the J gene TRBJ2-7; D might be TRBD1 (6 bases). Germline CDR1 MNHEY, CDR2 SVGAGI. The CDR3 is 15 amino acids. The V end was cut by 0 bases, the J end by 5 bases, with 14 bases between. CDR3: CASSYSGHQNHEQYF. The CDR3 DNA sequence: TGTGCCAGCAGTTACTCGGGACACCAAAATCACGAGCAGTACTTC.

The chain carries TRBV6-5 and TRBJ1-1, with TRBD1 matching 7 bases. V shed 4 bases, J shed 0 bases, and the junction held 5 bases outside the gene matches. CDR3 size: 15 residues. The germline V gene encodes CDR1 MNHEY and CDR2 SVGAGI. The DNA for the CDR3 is TGTGCCAGCAGTTCCCCGGGACAGTTGAACACTGAAGCTTTCTTT. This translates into CASSSPGQLNTEAFF.

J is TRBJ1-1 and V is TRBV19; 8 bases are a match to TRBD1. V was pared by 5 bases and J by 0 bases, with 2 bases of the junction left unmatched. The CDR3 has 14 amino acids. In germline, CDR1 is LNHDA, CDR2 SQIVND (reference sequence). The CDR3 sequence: CASSSDRVNTEAFF. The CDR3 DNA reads TGTGCCAGTAGTTCGGACAGGGTGAACACTGAAGCTTTCTTT.

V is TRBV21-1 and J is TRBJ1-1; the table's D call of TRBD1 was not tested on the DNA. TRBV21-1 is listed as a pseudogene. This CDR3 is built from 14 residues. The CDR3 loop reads CASSPGGLNTEAFF. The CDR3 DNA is TGTGCCAGCAGCCCAGGGGGTTTAAACACTGAAGCTTTCTTT.

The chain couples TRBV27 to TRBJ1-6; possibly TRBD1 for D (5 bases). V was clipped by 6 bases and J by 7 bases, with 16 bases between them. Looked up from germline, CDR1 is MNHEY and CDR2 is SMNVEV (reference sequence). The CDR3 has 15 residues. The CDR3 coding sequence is TGTGCCAGCAGGGCCTCCGGGACGGGGAATTCACCCCTCCACTTT. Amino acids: CASRASGTGNSPLHF.